This is a list of T cell receptor beta chains from one sample in a study of cytomegalovirus exposure and HLA in healthy donors. The protocol was immunoSEQ multiplex PCR, while the TCRdb copy is restricted to in-frame clones and leaves out a portion. The sample carries some 150,000 clones, about three fifths recorded once. Sequencing input: PBMCs. The receptors here all came from a woman between 55 and 75 years old in good health and CMV-seropositive. Each CDR3 is given with its conserved first and last residue. Fields, in order: J gene, D gene, clone size, V gene, CDR3 protein, CDR3 DNA. The D gene is left open where the match is weak. Where a row states a size, it is once, few, many or the class of an expanded clone; other rows omit it.

J gene: TRBJ1-5; D gene: -; clone size: few; V gene: TRBV15; CDR3 protein: CATSRETVGSNQPQHF; CDR3 DNA: TGTGCCACCAGCAGAGAGACAGTGGGTAGCAATCAGCCCCAGCATTTT
J gene: TRBJ2-1; D gene: -; clone size: few; V gene: TRBV12-2; CDR3 protein: CASRLRILVGEFLHEQFF; CDR3 DNA: TGTGCAAGTCGCTTACGAATCCTGGTTGGGGAGTTCCTCCATGAGCAGTTCTTC
J gene: TRBJ1-1; D gene: -; clone size: -; V gene: TRBV15; CDR3 protein: CATSRDGTEAFF; CDR3 DNA: TGTGCCACCAGCAGAGACGGCACTGAAGCTTTCTTT
J gene: TRBJ2-1; D gene: TRBD1; clone size: few; V gene: TRBV4-3; CDR3 protein: CASSAYRGNEQFF; CDR3 DNA: TGCGCCAGCAGCGCCTACAGGGGAAATGAGCAGTTCTTC
J gene: TRBJ2-2; D gene: TRBD2; clone size: -; V gene: TRBV7-2; CDR3 protein: CASSSLAGGNTGELFF; CDR3 DNA: TGTGCCAGCAGCTCCCTAGCGGGGGGGAACACCGGGGAGCTGTTTTTT
J gene: TRBJ1-4; D gene: -; clone size: -; V gene: TRBV9; CDR3 protein: CASSVDVGAGEKLFF; CDR3 DNA: TGTGCCAGCAGCGTAGATGTGGGTGCAGGTGAAAAACTGTTTTTT
J gene: TRBJ2-1; D gene: TRBD2; clone size: few; V gene: TRBV4-1; CDR3 protein: CASSHLAGASDEQFF; CDR3 DNA: TGCGCCAGCAGCCACCTAGCGGGAGCTAGCGATGAGCAGTTCTTC
J gene: TRBJ1-2; D gene: -; clone size: once; V gene: TRBV19; CDR3 protein: CASSMLADGGYTF; CDR3 DNA: TGTGCCAGTAGTATGCTCGCTGACGGGGGCTACACCTTC
J gene: TRBJ2-2; D gene: -; clone size: -; V gene: TRBV25-1; CDR3 protein: CASSKGVDTGELFF; CDR3 DNA: TGTGCCAGCAGTAAGGGGGTGGACACCGGGGAGCTGTTTTTT
J gene: TRBJ2-3; D gene: -; clone size: -; V gene: TRBV9; CDR3 protein: CASSVGAGNTDTQYF; CDR3 DNA: TGTGCCAGCAGCGTAGGTGCCGGGAATACAGATACGCAGTATTTT
J gene: TRBJ2-1; D gene: TRBD2; clone size: -; V gene: TRBV2; CDR3 protein: CASSKPGGNEQFF; CDR3 DNA: TGTGCCAGCAGCAAGCCGGGGGGAAATGAGCAGTTCTTC
J gene: TRBJ1-5; D gene: -; clone size: -; V gene: TRBV30; CDR3 protein: CAWSPPSGIQPQHF; CDR3 DNA: TGTGCCTGGAGTCCCCCGTCAGGGATTCAGCCCCAGCATTTT
J gene: TRBJ2-2; D gene: -; clone size: -; V gene: TRBV9; CDR3 protein: CASSVAPFPGTPNTGELFF; CDR3 DNA: TGTGCCAGCAGCGTAGCACCCTTCCCCGGGACACCGAACACCGGGGAGCTGTTTTTT
J gene: TRBJ1-3; D gene: TRBD1; clone size: -; V gene: TRBV28; CDR3 protein: CASSRTGRWSGNTIYF; CDR3 DNA: TGTGCCAGCAGTCGGACAGGCCGATGGTCTGGAAACACCATATATTTT
J gene: TRBJ2-7; D gene: TRBD2; clone size: -; V gene: TRBV4-3; CDR3 protein: CASSRGGSGRSEQYF; CDR3 DNA: TGCGCCAGCAGCCGAGGCGGGAGCGGGAGATCCGAGCAGTACTTC
J gene: TRBJ2-3; D gene: -; clone size: -; V gene: TRBV4-3; CDR3 protein: CASSQDWEGGRTDTQYF; CDR3 DNA: TGCGCTAGCAGCCAAGATTGGGAGGGGGGGAGGACAGATACGCAGTATTTT
J gene: TRBJ2-3; D gene: TRBD2; clone size: -; V gene: TRBV30; CDR3 protein: CAWSTSGGTDTQYF; CDR3 DNA: TGTGCCTGGAGTACTAGCGGGGGCACAGATACGCAGTATTTT
J gene: TRBJ1-2; D gene: TRBD1; clone size: few; V gene: TRBV5-4; CDR3 protein: CASSQTGGASAGGYTF; CDR3 DNA: TGTGCCAGCAGTCAAACAGGGGGCGCTTCAGCGGGTGGCTACACCTTC
J gene: TRBJ2-1; D gene: TRBD2; clone size: -; V gene: TRBV7-2; CDR3 protein: CASSLAAGGYEQFF; CDR3 DNA: TGTGCCAGCAGCTTAGCAGCGGGAGGCTATGAGCAGTTCTTC
J gene: TRBJ2-7; D gene: TRBD1; clone size: few; V gene: TRBV15; CDR3 protein: CATSRDLFAGGDEQYF; CDR3 DNA: TGTGCCACCAGCAGAGATCTATTTGCAGGGGGCGACGAGCAGTACTTC
J gene: TRBJ2-6; D gene: -; clone size: -; V gene: TRBV28; CDR3 protein: CASSLSGTGANVLTF; CDR3 DNA: TGTGCCAGCAGTTTATCAGGGACTGGGGCCAACGTCCTGACTTTC
J gene: TRBJ1-2; D gene: -; clone size: -; V gene: TRBV28; CDR3 protein: CASSLTGIGYTF; CDR3 DNA: TGTGCCAGCAGTTTAACCGGGATTGGCTACACCTTC
J gene: TRBJ2-5; D gene: TRBD2; clone size: -; V gene: TRBV7-6; CDR3 protein: CASSMGLAGNPRETQYF; CDR3 DNA: TGTGCCAGCAGCATGGGACTAGCGGGGAACCCCCGGGAGACCCAGTACTTC
J gene: TRBJ2-1; D gene: -; clone size: -; V gene: TRBV29-1; CDR3 protein: CSVSRGQIEQFF; CDR3 DNA: TGCAGCGTTAGCAGGGGCCAGATCGAGCAGTTCTTC
J gene: TRBJ2-2; D gene: TRBD1; clone size: -; V gene: TRBV19; CDR3 protein: CASSITGAGELFF; CDR3 DNA: TGTGCCAGTAGTATTACAGGGGCCGGGGAGCTGTTTTTT
J gene: TRBJ1-1; D gene: TRBD1; clone size: few; V gene: TRBV7-9; CDR3 protein: CASSLWTGGAEAFF; CDR3 DNA: TGTGCCAGCAGCTTATGGACAGGAGGGGCTGAAGCTTTCTTT
J gene: TRBJ2-5; D gene: -; clone size: -; V gene: TRBV9; CDR3 protein: CASSSQGTKEETQYF; CDR3 DNA: TGTGCCAGCAGCTCACAGGGCACGAAAGAAGAGACCCAGTACTTC
J gene: TRBJ1-5; D gene: TRBD1; clone size: -; V gene: TRBV30; CDR3 protein: CAWSITGTGQQPQHF; CDR3 DNA: TGTGCCTGGAGTATCACCGGGACAGGGCAACAGCCCCAGCATTTT
J gene: TRBJ1-1; D gene: -; clone size: -; V gene: TRBV28; CDR3 protein: CASSFLQEFAEAFF; CDR3 DNA: TGTGCCAGCAGTTTTCTTCAGGAATTTGCTGAAGCTTTCTTT
J gene: TRBJ2-7; D gene: TRBD2; clone size: few; V gene: TRBV28; CDR3 protein: CASRPRGVPQYF; CDR3 DNA: TGTGCCAGCAGACCCCGGGGGGTTCCGCAGTACTTC
J gene: TRBJ2-7; D gene: TRBD2; clone size: few; V gene: TRBV5-6; CDR3 protein: CASSRAAGLAFYEQYF; CDR3 DNA: TGTGCCAGCAGCCGGGCTGCTGGACTAGCGTTCTACGAGCAGTACTTC
J gene: TRBJ2-4; D gene: -; clone size: -; V gene: TRBV9; CDR3 protein: CASSVEAGELGDIQYF; CDR3 DNA: TGTGCCAGCAGCGTAGAAGCGGGTGAACTAGGGGACATTCAGTACTTC
J gene: TRBJ2-2; D gene: -; clone size: few; V gene: TRBV6-5; CDR3 protein: CASSFGQNTGELFF; CDR3 DNA: TGTGCCAGCAGTTTTGGACAGAACACCGGGGAGCTGTTTTTT
J gene: TRBJ2-3; D gene: TRBD2; clone size: -; V gene: TRBV19; CDR3 protein: CASRTSGRYTDTQYF; CDR3 DNA: TGTGCCAGTAGGACTAGCGGAAGGTACACAGATACGCAGTATTTT
J gene: TRBJ2-7; D gene: -; clone size: few; V gene: TRBV28; CDR3 protein: CASSSAGRILSSYEQYF; CDR3 DNA: TGTGCCAGCAGTTCCGCGGGACGTATCCTGAGCTCCTACGAGCAGTACTTC
J gene: TRBJ2-3; D gene: TRBD2; clone size: -; V gene: TRBV6-1; CDR3 protein: CASSGGLAGVQDTQYF; CDR3 DNA: TGTGCCAGCAGTGGAGGGCTAGCGGGAGTTCAAGATACGCAGTATTTT
J gene: TRBJ1-5; D gene: -; clone size: -; V gene: TRBV2; CDR3 protein: CASTGESQPQHF; CDR3 DNA: TGTGCCAGCACAGGGGAAAGCCAGCCCCAGCATTTT
J gene: TRBJ2-7; D gene: TRBD1; clone size: few; V gene: TRBV7-7; CDR3 protein: CASSYSLTGFYEQYF; CDR3 DNA: TGTGCTAGCAGCTATTCCTTGACAGGGTTTTACGAGCAGTACTTC
J gene: TRBJ2-1; D gene: -; clone size: few; V gene: TRBV19; CDR3 protein: CASSGGGSLVSSYNEQFF; CDR3 DNA: TGTGCCAGTAGTGGCGGAGGCTCATTAGTCAGCTCCTACAATGAGCAGTTCTTC
J gene: TRBJ1-5; D gene: TRBD1; clone size: -; V gene: TRBV9; CDR3 protein: CASSQGQGGNQPQHF; CDR3 DNA: TGTGCCAGCAGCCAGGGACAGGGTGGCAATCAGCCCCAGCATTTT
J gene: TRBJ2-5; D gene: TRBD2; clone size: -; V gene: TRBV5-6; CDR3 protein: CASSPGLAGVHETQYF; CDR3 DNA: TGTGCCAGCAGCCCGGGACTAGCGGGAGTACACGAGACCCAGTACTTC
J gene: TRBJ1-1; D gene: -; clone size: -; V gene: TRBV4-3; CDR3 protein: CASSHAGWEGAGKAFF; CDR3 DNA: TGCGCCAGCAGCCACGCCGGTTGGGAGGGCGCGGGGAAAGCTTTCTTT
J gene: TRBJ1-4; D gene: -; clone size: few; V gene: TRBV19; CDR3 protein: CASCSYGSATNEKLFF; CDR3 DNA: TGTGCCAGTTGTTCTTACGGGTCCGCAACTAATGAAAAACTGTTTTTT
J gene: TRBJ2-3; D gene: -; clone size: -; V gene: TRBV5-4; CDR3 protein: CASSFGSAFDTQYF; CDR3 DNA: TGTGCCAGCAGCTTCGGGAGTGCATTTGATACGCAGTATTTT
J gene: TRBJ2-7; D gene: -; clone size: -; V gene: TRBV5-4; CDR3 protein: CASSSPSSYEQYF; CDR3 DNA: TGTGCCAGCAGCTCGCCCAGCTCCTACGAGCAGTACTTC
J gene: TRBJ2-2; D gene: -; clone size: once; V gene: TRBV27; CDR3 protein: CASSSYPADRSNTGELFF; CDR3 DNA: TGTGCCAGCAGTTCCTATCCTGCAGACAGGTCGAACACCGGGGAGCTGTTTTTT
J gene: TRBJ2-7; D gene: -; clone size: -; V gene: TRBV25-1; CDR3 protein: CASSEVRVPHRYEQYF; CDR3 DNA: TGTGCCAGCAGTGAAGTTCGGGTTCCCCATCGCTACGAGCAGTACTTC
J gene: TRBJ1-1; D gene: -; clone size: -; V gene: TRBV7-9; CDR3 protein: CASSPPRVVGNTEAFF; CDR3 DNA: TGTGCCAGCAGCCCCCCCAGGGTTGTAGGGAACACTGAAGCTTTCTTT
J gene: TRBJ2-5; D gene: -; clone size: few; V gene: TRBV28; CDR3 protein: CAAVGHRLETQYF; CDR3 DNA: TGTGCCGCCGTGGGGCACCGGTTAGAGACCCAGTACTTC
J gene: TRBJ1-2; D gene: TRBD1; clone size: few; V gene: TRBV27; CDR3 protein: CASSLIGGNGYTF; CDR3 DNA: TGTGCCAGCAGTTTAATAGGGGGCAATGGCTACACCTTC
J gene: TRBJ2-1; D gene: TRBD2; clone size: -; V gene: TRBV5-1; CDR3 protein: CASSRTSGGYNEQFF; CDR3 DNA: TGCGCCAGCAGCCGTACTAGCGGGGGTTACAATGAGCAGTTCTTC
J gene: TRBJ2-7; D gene: -; clone size: -; V gene: TRBV5-4; CDR3 protein: CASSLDPSGGQYF; CDR3 DNA: TGTGCCAGCAGCTTGGACCCATCCGGGGGGCAGTACTTC
J gene: TRBJ2-3; D gene: -; clone size: -; V gene: TRBV19; CDR3 protein: CASSIDSEGPSSTDTQYF; CDR3 DNA: TGTGCCAGTAGTATAGATTCGGAGGGGCCGTCTAGCACAGATACGCAGTATTTT
J gene: TRBJ1-2; D gene: -; clone size: -; V gene: TRBV6-5; CDR3 protein: CASRSTANYGYTF; CDR3 DNA: TGTGCCAGCAGGTCGACAGCTAACTATGGCTACACCTTC
J gene: TRBJ1-6; D gene: TRBD1; clone size: -; V gene: TRBV9; CDR3 protein: CASSGTRDRVNSPLHF; CDR3 DNA: TGTGCCAGCAGCGGAACCCGGGACAGGGTTAATTCACCCCTCCACTTT